The rows below give T cell receptor beta chains drawn from one sample of a study of T cells in Graves' hyperthyroidism and ophthalmopathy. TCRdb re-derived calls from the multiplex PCR reads in MiXCR, one entry per CDR3 protein. The repertoire holds 620,000 or so distinct CDR3 sequences, with 14% as singletons. Sequences were obtained from blood. Source of these receptors: a woman in her forties or fifties with Graves' ophthalmopathy. Both conserved end residues are trimmed from each CDR3. Each record gives: J gene, V gene, CDR3 protein.

TRBJ1-2 TRBV24-1 ATSDPDKNYGYT
TRBJ2-7 TRBV9 ASSVAGPPYEQY
TRBJ1-4 TRBV20-1 SASQGAYLSDATNEKLF
TRBJ2-5 TRBV10-3 AIKAGGLETQY
TRBJ2-1 TRBV9 ASSHRDRVGNEQF
TRBJ2-2 TRBV27 ASSFLGSTLTGELF
TRBJ2-1 TRBV28 ASSLGLGGSYNEQF
TRBJ2-4 TRBV6-5 ASSYGIENIQY
TRBJ2-1 TRBV7-3 ASSLTFSGYNEQF
TRBJ2-1 TRBV12-3/TRBV12-4 ASSLAPGPKGYNEQF
TRBJ1-5 TRBV7-2 ASSLAGQPNQPQH
TRBJ1-6 TRBV9 ASSPQEAPSPLH
TRBJ1-3 TRBV6-1 ASRAGAGNTIY
TRBJ2-1 TRBV5-1 ASSLGQQSSYNEQF
TRBJ2-7 TRBV20-1 SASLAGGPWEQY
TRBJ2-7 TRBV4-3 ASSQRTGGLYEQY
TRBJ2-5 TRBV11-2 ASSAGLAGGWETQY
TRBJ2-3 TRBV29-1 SSMAAGSTDTQY
TRBJ1-2 TRBV15 ATSRDTLQDLMSSNYGYT
TRBJ2-1 TRBV7-8 ASSPGPGQKSSYNEQF
TRBJ2-1 TRBV5-1 ASSFGTSGRSYNEQF
TRBJ2-7 TRBV7-9 ASSLLPSYEQY
TRBJ2-5 TRBV20-1 SARASGSGLETQY
TRBJ2-6 TRBV27 ASSKWQGKPGANVLT
TRBJ2-7 TRBV6-2/TRBV6-3 ASSYSLRKSSYEQY
TRBJ2-1 TRBV24-1 ATSENQREGPNNEQF
TRBJ1-2 TRBV2 ASSDVVVGSYGYT
TRBJ2-7 TRBV20-1 SARDRDSNYEQY
TRBJ1-1 TRBV7-6 ASSGNRDRGLPEAF
TRBJ2-7 TRBV9 ASSVTTGTSVYEQY
TRBJ2-1 TRBV11-2 ASSPRRESLYNEQF
TRBJ1-1 TRBV27 ASIQGRGQMNTEAF
TRBJ2-1 TRBV12-3/TRBV12-4 ASSHLAGETNEQF
TRBJ2-7 TRBV7-8 ASTPRRAPSYEQY
TRBJ2-2 TRBV11-3 ASSPETGHTGELF
TRBJ1-2 TRBV18 ASSLGTGGRTNYGYT
TRBJ2-2 TRBV11-2 ASSLGVSTGELF
TRBJ2-7 TRBV18 ASSPPGASLYEQY
TRBJ2-5 TRBV29-1 SVELAGGPPETQY
TRBJ1-5 TRBV7-2 ASSLRRNQPQH
TRBJ2-2 TRBV11-2 ASSLRTPNTGELF
TRBJ2-1 TRBV29-1 SGKGLAGYNEQF
TRBJ2-5 TRBV28 ATLERGQETQY
TRBJ1-3 TRBV28 ASRPVYGGGLGPSGNTIY
TRBJ1-4 TRBV20-1 SATSDRGNEKLF
TRBJ2-1 TRBV3-1 ASSQEPTGTSGNHNEQF
TRBJ2-2 TRBV18 ASSPQGARTGELF